This paragraph covers one T cell receptor beta chain sequence. CDR3 length: 17 residues. The V gene's germline CDR1 is SGHRS and CDR2 YFSETQ. V was cut by 0 bases and J by 0 bases, with 12 bases left in between. This specimen belongs to a study of blood T cell repertoires in COVID-19. For the study at large: Whether acute or convalescent, the COVID-19 samples came from the United States, Italy and Spain.

TCRdb's copy holds only in-frame clones and misses some; the assay was immunoSEQ multiplex PCR. The table lists 150,000 to 200,000 clones, more than 70% of them singletons. The V call is TRBV5-1, the J call TRBJ1-4; unclear D gene. This clonotype was obtained from a woman under 40 with acute or convalescent COVID-19. The specimen was peripheral blood. CDR3 DNA: TGCGCCAGCAGCTTGGGGCCTCCGGGGTCAACTAATGAAAAACTGTTTTTT. As protein: CASSLGPPGSTNEKLFF.